This T cell receptor (beta chain) was recovered during a study of cytomegalovirus exposure and HLA in healthy donors (dated 2017 in TCRdb). For the study in its entirety: In an earlier analysis of 587 of the donors, around 290 Gb of sequence data and some 100 million unique TCR beta sequences from about 180 million T cells were reported. Class I and class II HLA loci were covered by the typing at four-digit resolution. An early release covering about 600 HLA-typed donors comprised roughly 300 gigabases of sequencing data and around 80 million unique TCR sequences. Using immunosequencing, the study profiled T cell repertoires from some 670 subjects and related those repertoires to cytomegalovirus serostatus. The number of donors typed differed by locus, with 629-630 for A, B, C, DRB1 and DQB1, around 560 for DQA1, 600 to 610 for DPA1, and around 430 for DPB1. Because of strong linkage in the cohort, five DR-DQ haplotypes were treated as single units for association and clustering. Among some 400 genotyped donors of the cohort, an average of approximately 200,000 unique TCR beta nucleotide sequences was sequenced per donor, of which about 19% were non-productive. Besides the first cohort of hundreds of subjects, a separate validation cohort made up of 120 different subjects was used. The study aimed to test whether cataloging public T cell receptors could reveal signatures of past pathogen exposure. The genetic ancestry cluster associated with self-reported Caucasian donors included roughly 84% of the approximately 430 genotyped donors. Alongside the repertoire data, information on donor age, sex, ethnicity and CMV serostatus was compiled. A later analysis re-analyzed previously published TCR beta repertoires from 550 to 700 donors and added high-resolution HLA genotyping to study TCR occurrence patterns. All discovery cohort repertoires had been generated using a single sequencing platform. An earlier analysis of a few hundred of the donors applied high-throughput TCR beta sequencing to assess whether each TCR beta V gene segment acted as functional or pseudogenic. The study combined high-throughput TCR immunosequencing, statistical association of individual TCRs with disease status, and machine learning to predict cytomegalovirus infection status. The later analysis used no new phenotypic data to find candidate immune exposures, relying instead on TCR beta sequences and their occurrence across donors. A later genetic analysis took genome-wide SNP genotypes for about 55% of the 666 donors and used that subset as a discovery cohort. On the study overall, not on this receptor specifically: Most CMV-associated TCR beta chains appeared to be HLA-restricted in a later analysis, and the HLA associations seemed to be driven largely by CMV exposure. Strong co-occurrence of HLA alleles, especially DR and DQ, made assigning TCR associations to individual alleles difficult. An association between a missense DCLRE1C variant and V-gene and J-gene trimming of TCR beta chains was found in a later genetic analysis and replicated in an independent cohort. For the cohort, immune exposure information was limited to CMV serostatus. According to a later genetic analysis, donors in an Asian-associated ancestry cluster had fewer N-insertions in productive TCRs than the approximately 610-donor mean. Some IMGT-functional V segments, including TRBV6-2 and TRBV6-3, could not be distinguished by the 87-base-pair reads and were therefore excluded. In this cohort, only TCR beta chains were sequenced, and detectable features were limited by the absence of alpha or paired-chain data. In vitro tests confirmed that a few of the cytomegalovirus-associated TCR beta chains recognize cytomegalovirus antigens. Presence/absence analyses assumed roughly uniform sequencing depth across donors, an assumption that may not hold. A further reported finding was that TCR beta sequences accurately predicted the HLA-A and HLA-B alleles for most subjects in the first cohort. In both the original and validation cohorts, the classifier was reported to diagnose cytomegalovirus status with high specificity and sensitivity. In an earlier analysis of about 600 of the donors, most TCR beta V segments appeared in productive rearrangements about 87% or about 30% of the time, broadly matching IMGT annotations. In a later analysis, 16,951 TCR beta sequences were associated with specific HLA alleles at a false discovery rate of 0.05. Several of the top co-occurrence clusters appeared to be linked to parvovirus B19, influenza, CMV and Epstein-Barr virus, according to a later analysis. A total of roughly 160 TCR beta chains were listed by the study as associated with cytomegalovirus. According to the authors, the approach could potentially be generalized to other disease states and immunological phenotypes. The earlier analysis of 587 of the donors excluded roughly 17 rarely observed V segments, including chromosome 9 orphons, because counts were too low. While some public TCRs were present in many individuals, most TCR sequences turned up only very rarely across donors. In a later analysis, HLA-associated TCR beta chains were found to be more clonally expanded and to have lower generation probabilities than equally common non-associated chains. In a later analysis, TCR association rates were found to vary across HLA loci, with the most associated TCRs seen for DRB1 alleles and the fewest for HLA-C alleles. A cluster of highly shared sequence variants was judged likely to represent a technical artifact of the sequencing pipeline. Because HLA typing was missing for some donors at each locus, association tests included only the typed subset. Correlated functional status among segregating V segments might be attributable to linkage disequilibrium, but an unknown experimental factor could not be ruled out.

To note about this clone: Its antigen is not yet known. No base quality values were provided; no much bigger clone lies one nucleotide off.

The protocol used for the library was the immunoSEQ multiplex PCR assay. For the multiplex PCR, a mixture combining 60 forward primers for TCR Vbeta segments and 13 reverse primers for TCR Jbeta segments was used. The CDR3 region of rearranged TCR beta genes was amplified from genomic DNA with a multiplex PCR assay. On the Illumina HiSeq System, the amplified TCR beta libraries were sequenced as 87-base-pair reads. In the paper's pipeline: In a later analysis, tens of millions of unique TCR beta chains were counted across the 500 to 850 repertoires, and roughly 11 million of these chains were shared by at least two donors. Raw reads were error-corrected and collapsed into unique sequences with a nearest-neighbor algorithm that merged closely related sequences to remove PCR and sequencing errors. CDR3 sequences were aligned to IMGT reference sequences to assign V, D and J gene segments. For a sequence to be retained, at least a six-nucleotide match to both a V gene segment and a J gene segment was required. Rearrangements were classified as productive when the CDR3 lacked stop codons and remained in frame with V and J, and all other rearrangements were classified as non-productive. Following IMGT convention, CDR3 was defined as the stretch from the second conserved V-encoded cysteine up to the conserved J-encoded phenylalanine. Sequences without an unambiguous match to a single V gene segment were excluded from the earlier analysis of 587 of the donors. In an earlier analysis of some 590 of the donors, V segments were called functional above 56.7% productive rearrangements and were called segregating when the between-donor standard deviation exceeded 5%. To diagnose cytomegalovirus status from the catalog of TCR beta chain sequences, a statistical classification framework was built. A later analysis assigned V and J genes by comparing TCR nucleotide sequences with IMGT/GENE-DB human TR gene sequences. Using the TCRdist pipeline, a later analysis assigned CDR3 sequences along with most-parsimonious VDJ recombination scenarios. In a later analysis, each TCR beta chain was defined by its CDR3 amino acid sequence together with its V-gene family, and reads without a unique V-gene family were excluded. As a way to deal with suspected cross-contamination and a sequencing artifact, a later analysis dropped 640 or so nucleotide sequences that were highly shared and had low generation probability. A later analysis calculated a clonal expansion index for each public chain from normalized within-repertoire ranks of inferred template counts. In a later analysis, generation probabilities were computed using a VDJ recombination model fitted to out-of-frame rearrangements, and the results were checked against IGoR. In a later analysis, TCR-TCR, TCR-HLA and TCR-CMV co-occurrence was scored with hypergeometric tests, and a repertoire-size bias correction was applied to TCR pairs. In a later analysis, false discovery rates were estimated by permuting HLA or CMV assignments 20 times. A later analysis grouped co-occurring TCRs with DBSCAN, adding TCRdist sequence similarity when clustering within HLA-allele-positive subsets. For co-occurrence clustering, repertoires with fewer than 30,000 or more than 120,000 public chains were excluded, along with roughly 5 repertoires with anomalous nucleotide sharing. TCRdb provides this immuneACCESS table in a form limited to in-frame rearrangements. Some clones are lacking; in checked studies, under half of them reflect an unresolved V gene, and why the rest are absent is not known. Clone size and the V and J calls come from that table; the DNA yielded D and trimming. Recorded for this sample are approximately 200,000 clones; roughly four fifths of them occurred a single time. Approximately 2.1% of the sample is held by the ten biggest clonotypes.

The cohort was made up of roughly 670 healthy bone marrow donors. At the time of sampling, every cohort member was nominally healthy, though immune exposures that went unrecorded were likely present. The donor tested CMV seronegative, placing the donor among the 350 to 400 seronegative members of the cohort. A peripheral blood sample was provided by each donor, and peripheral blood mononuclear cells were used for TCR beta sequencing. Genomic DNA extraction from the blood cell samples was performed with the Qiagen DNeasy Blood Extraction Kit. Spanning cysteine to phenylalanine, the CDR3 consists of 15 amino acids. Only the CDR3 DNA is retained, 45 bases long and in frame from the first base. CDR1 and CDR2 (MNHEY, SMNVEV) derive from the germline V gene (reference sequence). V gives up 2 bases and J gives up 0 bases, and the segment between their germline ends measures 11 bases.

Sequences were obtained from PBMCs. The chain joins TRBV27 to TRBJ2-7, with a weak D call of TRBD1 (6 bases match). The origin of this receptor is a man aged 30 to 39 in good health and CMV-seronegative. The DNA sequence is as follows: TGTGCCAGCAGTTTAACCGGACAGAGCTCCTACGAGCAGTACTTC. This is translated as CASSLTGQSSYEQYF.